This entry lists 19 T cell receptor beta chains sequenced from one sample in a study of blood T cell repertoires in COVID-19. Method: immunoSEQ multiplex PCR; TCRdb's copy keeps in-frame clones and lacks some. The repertoire consists of about 220,000 clones, with 85% to 90% occurring once and the leading ten covering roughly 16%. Sequenced sample: PBMCs or T cells enriched from blood (not recorded which). The receptors derive from a man aged 25-45 years who had been exposed to COVID-19.

This chain connects TRBV3-1 (or the pseudogene TRBV3-2) to TRBJ1-2, with unresolved D. The germline CDR1 and CDR2 sequences are LGHDT and YNNKEL (reference sequence). There are 15 residues in the CDR3. Trimming cost V 0 bases and J 2 bases, with 10 bases left between them. This CDR3 is CASSQDNTLNYGYTF. CDR3 DNA sequence: TGTGCCAGCAGCCAAGATAACACGCTGAACTATGGCTACACCTTC.

The J gene is TRBJ2-1, the V gene TRBV6-5; D is ambiguous. Germline V gene lookup returns CDR1 MNHEY and CDR2 SVGAGI. V lost 3 bases and J 6 bases, leaving 15 bases between the germline ends. This CDR3 is built from 15 residues. The CDR3 DNA is TGTGCCAGCAGTTATCGAGGAAATGTAGGCAATGAGCAGTTCTTC. As protein: CASSYRGNVGNEQFF.

The chain employs TRBV5-1 and TRBJ1-3, with D possibly being TRBD1 (6 bases). Per germline, CDR1 SGHRS and CDR2 YFSETQ. Trimming cost V 4 bases and J 8 bases, with 13 bases left between them. This CDR3 has 13 amino acids. The CDR3 spells CASSIGQLDTIYF. CDR3 bases: TGCGCCAGCAGCATCGGACAGCTGGACACCATATATTTT. The full variable domain, in which reference TRBV5-1 and TRBJ1-3 provide the parts outside the CDR3, is KAGVTQTPRYLIKTRGQQVTLSCSPISGHRSVSWYQQTPGQGLQFLFEYFSETQRNKGNFPGRFSGRQFSNSRSEMNVSTLELGDSALYLCASSIGQLDTIYFGEGSWLTVV.

The genes are TRBV6-5 and TRBJ1-2; D ambiguous. Trimming took 10 bases from V and 8 from J, leaving 20 bases between them. The CDR3 runs 13 residues. Germline CDR1 MNHEY, CDR2 SVGAGI. CDR3 region: CATRTSQTGGYTF. The CDR3 DNA reads TGTGCCACCCGGACCTCCCAAACGGGAGGCTACACCTTC.

This chain connects TRBV4-1 to TRBJ1-6; D is perhaps TRBD1 (6 bases). Germline V gene sequence: CDR1 MGHRA, CDR2 YSYEKL. V was pared by 2 bases and J by 10 bases, with 27 bases between. The CDR3 extends over 19 amino acids. The CDR3 reads CASSQPDRNTRRHLSPLHF. CDR3 DNA: TGCGCCAGCAGCCAACCCGACAGGAACACACGCAGGCATTTATCACCCCTCCACTTT.

The rearrangement links TRBV29-1 to TRBJ2-5; a weak D match, TRBD1 (5 bases). V gave up 5 bases and J gave up 5 bases, with 12 bases separating them. The germline gives CDR1 SQVTM, CDR2 ANQGSEA. This CDR3 is built from 12 residues. CDR3 bases: TGCAGCGTTCGGATGCAGGGCGAGACCCAGTACTTC. Translated, it gives CSVRMQGETQYF. The full variable domain, its missing parts supplied by reference TRBV29-1 and TRBJ2-5, is SAVISQKPSRDICQRGTSLTIQCQVDSQVTMMFWYRQQPGQSLTLIATANQGSEATYESGFVIDKFPISRPNLTFSTLTVSNMSPEDSSIYLCSVRMQGETQYFGPGTRLLVL.

V gene TRBV19 combines with J gene TRBJ1-3, with 7 positions matching TRBD1. Germline V lookup: CDR1 LNHDA, CDR2 SQIVND (reference sequence). Trimming cost V 3 bases and J 0 bases; bases outside gene matches: 14. The CDR3 runs to 19 residues. DNA of the CDR3: TGTGCCAGTAGTATTTTGGCAGGGGGTCCGGACGACTCTGGAAACACCATATATTTT. The encoded protein is CASSILAGGPDDSGNTIYF.

The genes are TRBV5-1 and TRBJ2-7; D is possibly TRBD1 (6 bases). Trimming shortened V by 1 base and J by 4 bases, and 15 bases separated the two germline ends. The CDR3 contains 15 residues. Germline values: CDR1 SGHRS, CDR2 YFSETQ. CDR3 region: CASSLQQGFNYEQYF. CDR3 nucleotides: TGCGCCAGCAGCTTGCAGCAGGGGTTTAATTACGAGCAGTACTTC.

V and J are TRBV3-1 (or the pseudogene TRBV3-2) and TRBJ2-3, with D perhaps TRBD2 (5 bases). CDR1 LGHDT and CDR2 YNNKEL come from the germline V gene (reference sequence). This CDR3 contains 14 residues. Trimming stripped 4 bases from V and 2 bases from J, with 10 bases between. In DNA form, the CDR3 reads TGTGCCAGCAGCCTAGGACTCCCCACAGATACGCAGTATTTT. This encodes CASSLGLPTDTQYF.

This chain links TRBV7-2 with TRBJ2-1; D not resolved. CDR3 length equals 14 residues. Germline CDR1 SGHTA, CDR2 FQGNSA. V gave up 4 bases and J gave up 0 bases, with 7 bases separating them. This CDR3 is CASSYDISYNEQFF. In DNA, the CDR3 is TGTGCCAGCAGCTATGACATCTCCTACAATGAGCAGTTCTTC.

V gene TRBV6-5 combines with J gene TRBJ1-3; D uncertain. The germline V gene has CDR1 MNHEY and CDR2 SVGAGI. Trimming left V 7 bases short and J 2 bases short, with 15 bases between. The CDR3 has 15 amino acids. This CDR3 reads CASKEAGNTGNTIYF. CDR3 in DNA: TGTGCCAGCAAAGAGGCCGGTAACACTGGAAACACCATATATTTT.

V usage is TRBV29-1 and J usage is TRBJ2-3; the D gene is possibly TRBD1 (6 bases). V was trimmed by 6 bases and J by 5 bases, leaving 15 bases between them. The CDR3 runs 13 residues. The germline CDR1 and CDR2 sequences are SQVTM and ANQGSEA. In DNA, the CDR3 is TGCAGCGTCCCCTGGGGGCGCTTAGATACGCAGTATTTT. Its translation is CSVPWGRLDTQYF.

The chain combines TRBV5-1 with TRBJ2-7; 9 bases are shared with TRBD1. The germline CDR1 and CDR2 sequences are SGHRS and YFSETQ. The CDR3 totals 16 residues. Trimming removed 2 bases from V and 3 bases from J; junction bases left unmatched: 9. The CDR3: CASSLHLGTGNYEQYF. The CDR3 DNA reads as TGCGCCAGCAGCTTACACTTGGGGACAGGGAACTACGAGCAGTACTTC.

CDR3 region: CASSQDEGTSRFF. In nucleotides, the CDR3 is TGCGCCAGCAGCCAAGATGAGGGGACTAGCCGGTTCTTC. V usage is TRBV4-3 and J usage is TRBJ2-1, with 9 nucleotides matching TRBD2. Trimming at V came to 0 bases and at J to 15 bases, leaving 6 bases not matched to a gene. The germline V gene encodes CDR1 LGHNA and CDR2 YSLEER. This CDR3 spans 13 amino acids.

The V call is TRBV5-4, the J call TRBJ2-1; D is unclear. This CDR3 is built from 12 residues. V lost 0 bases and J 9 bases, leaving 7 bases between the germline ends. Germline lookup yields CDR1 SGHNT and CDR2 YYREEE (reference sequence). The CDR3 spells CASSLGASEQFF. The DNA of the CDR3 is TGTGCCAGCAGCTTGGGAGCATCTGAGCAGTTCTTC.

This chain uses TRBV5-1 with TRBJ1-5, with D maybe TRBD1 (5 bases). Germline assignment: CDR1 SGHRS and CDR2 YFSETQ. There are 14 residues in the CDR3. Trimming shortened V by 4 bases and J by 6 bases, and 14 bases separated the two germline ends. CDR3 in amino acids: CASSPRGDGQPQHF. The DNA for the CDR3 is TGCGCCAGCAGCCCAAGGGGCGACGGTCAGCCCCAGCATTTT.

In this sample, this clone turned up a few times. This chain connects TRBV6-1 to TRBJ1-2; D not certain. Germline CDR1 is MNHNS and CDR2 is SASEGT. This CDR3 contains 15 residues. V lost 1 base to trimming and J lost 2 bases, with 11 bases between them. CDR3 nucleotide sequence: TGTGCCAGCAGTGAAGAAGGGCGCGGGAACTATGGCTACACCTTC. Residues: CASSEEGRGNYGYTF.

The CDR3: CASSHLREPNSPLHF. CDR3 sequence (DNA): TGTGCCAGCAGCCACCTCCGGGAACCCAATTCACCCCTCCACTTT. The chain combines TRBV3-1 (or the pseudogene TRBV3-2) with TRBJ1-6; D is unclear. The CDR3 has 15 residues. CDR1 and CDR2 (germline): LGHDT, YNNKEL (reference sequence). Trimming stripped 3 bases from V and 7 bases from J, with 13 bases between.

This sequence joins TRBV7-2 and TRBJ2-5; 9 bases are a match to TRBD2. J lost 1 base, V lost 3 bases, and 6 bases had no gene match. CDR1 is SGHTA and CDR2 is FQGNSA in the germline V gene. CDR3 length: 16 amino acids. The CDR3 DNA follows: TGTGCCAGCAGCTTTGGGCTAGCGGGGATCCAAGAGACCCAGTACTTC. Amino acid sequence: CASSFGLAGIQETQYF.